Listed here are 23 T cell receptor beta chains from one sample, sequenced in a study of T cell responses to AZD1222 COVID-19 vaccine. The method was immunoSEQ multiplex PCR; TCRdb's version includes in-frame clones alone and lacks a portion of them. The sample contains around 140,000 clones, about 93% of which appear only once. The sample here was peripheral blood, taken on day 0 of AZD1222 vaccination. The source of these receptors is an adult in good health.

This clone was counted only a few times. V usage is TRBV6-5 and J usage is TRBJ2-2, with TRBD2 as a possible D gene (5 bases). CDR3 length equals 15 residues. The germline V gene has CDR1 MNHEY and CDR2 SVGAGI. V was cut by 6 bases and J by 3 bases, with 14 bases left in between. As DNA, the CDR3 is TGTGCCAGCAGCCGAAAGGAGGTTGACACCGGGGAGCTGTTTTTT. The encoded protein is CASSRKEVDTGELFF.

This chain connects TRBV25-1 to TRBJ2-2, with D maybe TRBD1 (5 bases). CDR1 and CDR2 from the germline V gene are MGHDK and SYGVNS. CDR3 size: 16 residues. V lost 3 bases and J 1 base, leaving 12 bases between the germline ends. The CDR3 DNA follows: TGTGCCAGCAGTGATAGCAGGGTGGGGAACACCGGGGAGCTGTTTTTT. Protein sequence: CASSDSRVGNTGELFF.

In its sample, this clone was seen a few times. The rearrangement links TRBV5-1 to TRBJ2-7, with 10 nucleotides matching TRBD2. CDR3 length equals 15 residues. Looked up from germline, CDR1 is SGHRS and CDR2 is YFSETQ. After removal of 4 bases from V and 1 base from J, the junction contained 5 bases not matched to a gene. The CDR3 DNA sequence: TGCGCCAGCAGCCATAGGACTAGCGGATCCTACGAGCAGTACTTC. Protein: CASSHRTSGSYEQYF.

The chain couples TRBV6-2 or TRBV6-3 to TRBJ2-3; D is perhaps TRBD2 (6 bases). Germline V lookup: CDR1 MNHEY, CDR2 SVGEGT. CDR3 size: 14 residues. Trimming cost V 2 bases and J 1 base, with 7 bases left between them. CDR3 region: CASSYGGGTDTQYF. CDR3 DNA: TGTGCCAGCAGTTACGGCGGGGGCACAGATACGCAGTATTTT.

In nucleotides, the CDR3 is TGTGCCAGCAGTGTAGCGGGGGGGAGCAATCAGCCCCAGCATTTT. It is translated as CASSVAGGSNQPQHF. The V gene is TRBV6-1, the J gene TRBJ1-5, with D maybe TRBD1 (5 bases). V shed 4 bases and J shed 1 base, with 11 bases lying between them. Germline V gene lookup returns CDR1 MNHNS and CDR2 SASEGT. The CDR3 is 15 amino acids.

This chain uses TRBV7-9 with TRBJ2-7; D possibly corresponds to TRBD1 (8 bases). CDR3 length: 17 residues. Germline V gene data show CDR1 as SEHNR and CDR2 as FQNEAQ (reference sequence). Trimming left V 4 bases short and J 1 base short, with 20 bases between. CDR3 bases: TGTGCCAGCAGCTCCCCCATAGACAGGGGAGGGTCCTACGAGCAGTACTTC. This translates into CASSSPIDRGGSYEQYF.

Only a few counts were recorded for this clone. V gene TRBV6-5 combines with J gene TRBJ1-2, with no clear D. The V gene lost 5 bases and the J gene lost 0 bases, with 13 bases spanning the gap. The length of the CDR3 is 15 residues. CDR1 is MNHEY, CDR2 SVGAGI, per germline. CDR3 amino acids: CASSPSVVANYGYTF. CDR3 DNA sequence: TGTGCCAGCAGTCCCTCGGTGGTAGCTAACTATGGCTACACCTTC.

This rearrangement joins TRBV6-4 to TRBJ1-1; D may be TRBD1 (6 bases). V dropped 3 bases and J dropped 2 bases, with 22 bases sitting between them. CDR3 length: 18 residues. Germline V gene sequence: CDR1 MRHNA, CDR2 SNTAGT. Written as DNA, the CDR3 is TGTGCCAGCAGTGAAACCGCTATTCAAAAGGGGGTTAACACTGAAGCTTTCTTT. It specifies CASSETAIQKGVNTEAFF.

The chain links TRBV30 to TRBJ2-1; D call uncertain. The V end was cut by 1 base, the J end by 0 bases, with 13 bases between. CDR3 length: 16 amino acids. In germline, CDR1 is GTSNPN, CDR2 SVGIG (reference sequence). CDR3 nucleotides: TGTGCCTGGAGTGAAGGGATCGGTAGCTCCTACAATGAGCAGTTCTTC. It is translated as CAWSEGIGSSYNEQFF.

This clone was counted once. J is TRBJ1-2 and V is TRBV19, with D hard to call. CDR3 length: 14 amino acids. Germline V gene lookup returns CDR1 LNHDA and CDR2 SQIVND (reference sequence). V shed 7 bases and J shed 3 bases, with 15 bases lying between them. As DNA, the CDR3 is TGTGCCAGTAACCCCACTGGGCATCACTATGGCTACACCTTC. Amino acid sequence: CASNPTGHHYGYTF. Full variable domain (rest looked up from reference TRBV19 and TRBJ1-2): DGGITQSPKYLFRKEGQNVTLSCEQNLNHDAMYWYRQDPGQGLRLIYYSQIVNDFQKGDIAEGYSVSREKKESFPLTVTSAQKNPTAFYLCASNPTGHHYGYTFGSGTRLTVV.

The chain combines TRBV11-3 with TRBJ1-2; D is possibly TRBD1 (6 bases). Trimming pared 5 bases from V and 6 bases from J, leaving 19 bases between. Per germline, CDR1 SGHNT and CDR2 YENEEA. The CDR3 runs to 15 residues. Here the CDR3 reads CASSPTGQSPNGYTF. In DNA form, the CDR3 reads TGTGCCAGCAGCCCGACCGGACAGTCCCCCAATGGCTACACCTTC.

The chain joins TRBV19 to TRBJ2-2; TRBD2 might be the D (6 bases). V was clipped by 4 bases and J by 6 bases, with 12 bases between them. The CDR3 has 14 amino acids. The germline V gene encodes CDR1 LNHDA and CDR2 SQIVND (reference sequence). The CDR3, as DNA: TGTGCCAGTAGTACCCGCGGGATATCCGGGGAGCTGTTTTTT. Encoded protein: CASSTRGISGELFF.

The chain links TRBV2 to TRBJ2-3, with 8 bases aligning to TRBD2. V was pared by 1 base and J by 7 bases, with 4 bases of the junction left unmatched. This CDR3 spans 14 amino acids. Germline values: CDR1 SNHLY, CDR2 FYNNEI. CDR3 region: CASSEGGGLNTQYF. The CDR3 DNA sequence: TGTGCCAGCAGTGAAGGCGGGGGGCTGAATACGCAGTATTTT.

This chain uses TRBV13 with TRBJ2-3; no clear D gene. The V and J ends lost 2 bases and 2 bases respectively, with 14 bases between them. The CDR3 is 16 residues long. Germline CDR1 PRHDT, CDR2 FYEKMQ (reference sequence). CDR3 region: CASSLRAAGITDTQYF. The CDR3 bases are TGTGCCAGCAGCTTACGAGCCGCCGGAATCACAGATACGCAGTATTTT. The variable domain in full, completed from reference TRBV13 and TRBJ2-3, reads AAGVIQSPRHLIKEKRETATLKCYPIPRHDTVYWYQQGPGQDPQFLISFYEKMQSDKGSIPDRFSAQQFSDYHSELNMSSLELGDSALYFCASSLRAAGITDTQYFGPGTRLTVL.

The CDR3 loop is CASHALAGGTDEQFF. The CDR3 DNA is TGTGCCAGCCACGCACTAGCGGGAGGGACGGATGAGCAGTTCTTC. The chain carries TRBV5-4 and TRBJ2-1; TRBD2 agrees at 13 bases. This CDR3 spans 15 amino acids. Trimming cost V 7 bases and J 8 bases; bases outside gene matches: 9. Germline CDR1 is SGHNT and CDR2 is YYREEE (reference sequence).

On this clone itself: This sample includes further DNA sequences coding for the same CDR3. V gene TRBV5-1 combines with J gene TRBJ1-1; D is uncertain. V was cut by 1 base and J by 1 base, with 8 bases left in between. The CDR3 runs to 14 residues. Germline CDR1 is SGHRS and CDR2 is YFSETQ. CDR3 sequence reads: CASSLNSGNTEAFF. Here the CDR3 DNA reads TGCGCCAGCAGCTTGAATTCAGGGAACACTGAAGCTTTCTTT.

The gene calls are TRBV10-3 and TRBJ2-3; D possibly uses TRBD1 or TRBD2 (6 bases each). The CDR3 consists of 16 residues. Germline V lookup: CDR1 ENHRY, CDR2 SYGVKD. V was trimmed by 8 bases and J by 6 bases, leaving 24 bases between them. The CDR3 region is CAICRWGRGVMDTQYF. CDR3 nucleotide sequence: TGTGCCATCTGTAGATGGGGTAGGGGGGTGATGGATACGCAGTATTTT.

This chain uses TRBV19 with TRBJ2-6, with TRBD2 as a possible D gene (5 bases). Between the trimmed V and J ends, which lost 8 bases and 0 bases, there was a span of 5 bases. The length of the CDR3 is 13 residues. The germline V gene has CDR1 LNHDA and CDR2 SQIVND (reference sequence). CDR3 protein: CASGGSGANVLTF. The CDR3 DNA is TGTGCCAGTGGAGGCTCTGGGGCCAACGTCCTGACTTTC.

The chain joins TRBV5-5 to TRBJ1-1; D is perhaps TRBD1 (5 bases). Germline assignment: CDR1 SGHKS and CDR2 YYEKEE (reference sequence). V lost 2 bases and J lost 5, with 16 bases in between. The CDR3 contains 15 residues. Written as DNA, the CDR3 is TGTGCCAGCAGCTTCCTGGACACGTCAGGTACTGAAGCTTTCTTT. This codes for CASSFLDTSGTEAFF.

The V gene is TRBV6-5, the J gene TRBJ1-6; no reliable D call. The germline CDR1 and CDR2 sequences are MNHEY and SVGAGI. The length of the CDR3 is 13 residues. V was shortened by 2 bases and J by 9 bases, with 8 bases between the two germline ends. The CDR3 DNA follows: TGTGCCAGCAGTTACGAGGGTTTTTCACCCCTCCACTTT. It encodes CASSYEGFSPLHF.

The chain recombines TRBV11-3 with TRBJ2-3, with TRBD2 matching over 13 bases. Per the germline V gene, CDR1 is SGHNT and CDR2 is YENEEA. This CDR3 contains 15 residues. V lost 2 bases, J lost 5 bases, and 1 base stayed unmatched. CDR3 sequence (DNA): TGTGCCAGCAGCTTAACTAGCGGGAGGGGAGATACGCAGTATTTT. Translation: CASSLTSGRGDTQYF.

This clone appeared once. This rearrangement joins TRBV13 to TRBJ2-5, with TRBD2 as a possible D gene (5 bases). Trimming left V 3 bases short and J 2 bases short, with 7 bases between. Germline CDR1 and CDR2: PRHDT and FYEKMQ (reference sequence). This CDR3 has 13 residues. This CDR3 is CASSFRTQETQYF. The CDR3 bases are TGTGCCAGCAGCTTTCGGACTCAAGAGACCCAGTACTTC.

This clone was counted only a few times. The chain joins TRBV7-8 to TRBJ2-1, with 8 bases matching TRBD2. The germline CDR1 and CDR2 sequences are SGHVS and FQNEAQ. The CDR3 runs 17 residues. J was trimmed by 6 bases and V by 3 bases; bases with no gene match: 13. DNA of the CDR3: TGTGCCAGCAGCTTGTGGGGAGCGGGAGTGGTGGGCAATGAGCAGTTCTTC. Its protein is CASSLWGAGVVGNEQFF.